The 11 T cell receptor beta chains below all came from one sample that was sequenced in a study of OX40 agonist ivuxolimab in advanced cancers. Produced via immunoSEQ multiplex PCR; TCRdb's table is partial and in-frame only. The table includes about 66,000 clones, roughly four fifths detected once. Sequenced material: CD4+ or CD8+ T cells sorted from blood, taken in a trial of the OX40 agonist ivuxolimab. Source of these receptors: an adult with an advanced solid tumor such as melanoma, head and neck, liver or kidney cancer.

The CDR3 protein is CASSSWTLNTGELFF. The CDR3 DNA sequence: TGTGCCAGCAGTAGTTGGACACTGAACACCGGGGAGCTGTTTTTT. The chain has TRBV6-1 and TRBJ2-2, with D perhaps matching TRBD1 (5 bases). V was clipped by 5 bases and J by 1 base, with 11 bases between them. This CDR3 is 15 amino acids long. Germline V gives CDR1 MNHNS, CDR2 SASEGT.

On this clone: A read error may account for a junction end that differs from germline. The gene calls are TRBV19 and TRBJ2-2; D is ambiguous. The CDR3 contains 14 residues. Germline CDR1 is LNHDA and CDR2 is SQIVND (reference sequence). The CDR3 DNA is TGTGCCAGTACCGTACAGTCGAATACCGGGGAGCTGTTTTTT. It is translated as CASTVQSNTGELFF.

This clone was seen a single time. V is TRBV7-2 and J is TRBJ2-2; no clear D. The CDR3 extends over 14 amino acids. V lost 5 bases, J lost 2 bases, and 9 bases lay in between. CDR1 is SGHTA, CDR2 FQGNSA, per germline. The DNA for the CDR3 is TGTGCCAGCAGCATAAGGATTAACACCGGGGAGCTGTTTTTT. Translation: CASSIRINTGELFF.

The CDR3 nucleotides read TGTGCCAGCAGACCTGGCGGACAGGGGGCGGGGGAGCAGTACTTC. This encodes CASRPGGQGAGEQYF. The chain links TRBV7-9 to TRBJ2-7; the match to TRBD1 covers 11 bases. CDR1 is SEHNR and CDR2 is FQNEAQ in the germline V gene (reference sequence). With V trimmed by 6 bases and J by 7 bases, 11 bases remained unmatched. The CDR3 has 15 residues.

The J gene is TRBJ2-1, the V gene TRBV6-6, with D unresolved. From germline, CDR1 is MNHNY and CDR2 SVGAGI (reference sequence). Trimming removed 2 bases at V and 6 bases at J, with 5 bases between. The CDR3 length is 12 residues. CDR3 in amino acids: CASSYLGNEQFF. CDR3 DNA sequence: TGTGCCAGCAGTTACCTAGGCAATGAGCAGTTCTTC.

The chain uses TRBV2 and TRBJ2-7; D not certain. The CDR3 contains 12 residues. The germline V and J ends were trimmed by 8 bases and 1 base, with 9 bases remaining between them. The germline gives CDR1 SNHLY, CDR2 FYNNEI. This chain's CDR3 is CASRAVSYEQYF. The CDR3, as DNA: TGTGCCAGCCGGGCAGTATCCTACGAGCAGTACTTC.

This chain uses TRBV7-9 with TRBJ2-7; TRBD2 might be the D (6 bases). Germline values: CDR1 SEHNR, CDR2 FQNEAQ (reference sequence). The CDR3 covers 16 residues. V gave up 5 bases and J gave up 6 bases, with 23 bases separating them. As DNA, the CDR3 is TGTGCCAGCAGCACCATCATGGGGGGACTGGTGGCCGAGCAGTACTTC. The encoded protein is CASSTIMGGLVAEQYF. The complete variable domain, with remaining parts taken from reference TRBV7-9 and TRBJ2-7, reads DTGVSQNPRHKITKRGQNVTFRCDPISEHNRLYWYRQTLGQGPEFLTYFQNEAQLEKSRLLSDRFSAERPKGSFSTLEIQRTEQGDSAMYLCASSTIMGGLVAEQYFGPGTRLTVT.

CDR3 sequence reads: CASSLEAGMIYEQYF. The CDR3 DNA is TGTGCCAGCAGCTTAGAGGCAGGGATGATTTACGAGCAGTACTTC. V usage is TRBV7-2 and J usage is TRBJ2-7, with D possibly TRBD1 on 5 matching bases. This CDR3 contains 15 residues. The ends were cut back, 1 base at V and 4 bases at J, with 14 bases in the middle. Germline CDR1 and CDR2: SGHTA and FQGNSA. The entire variable domain, with the rest obtained from reference TRBV7-2 and TRBJ2-7, is as follows: GAGVSQSPSNKVTEKGKDVELRCDPISGHTALYWYRQSLGQGLEFLIYFQGNSAPDKSGLPSDRFSAERTGGSVSTLTIQRTQQEDSAVYLCASSLEAGMIYEQYFGPGTRLTVT.

The V and J genes are TRBV18 and TRBJ2-7, with D possibly matching TRBD2 (6 bases). Between the trimmed V and J ends, which lost 6 bases and 4 bases, there was a span of 19 bases. From germline, CDR1 is KGHSH and CDR2 LQKENI. The length of the CDR3 is 15 residues. CDR3 amino acids: CASSTGSVGRYEQYF. CDR3 DNA: TGTGCCAGCTCGACGGGCAGCGTAGGGAGGTACGAGCAGTACTTC. Drawing the rest from reference TRBV18 and TRBJ2-7, the complete variable domain is NAGVMQNPRHLVRRRGQEARLRCSPMKGHSHVYWYRQLPEEGLKFMVYLQKENIIDESGMPKERFSAEFPKEGPSILRIQQVVRGDSAAYFCASSTGSVGRYEQYFGPGTRLTVT.

V is TRBV2 and J is TRBJ1-1, with 10 nucleotides matching TRBD1. The CDR3 has 14 residues. V was clipped by 5 bases and J by 12 bases; unmatched bases: 12. Germline V gene data show CDR1 as SNHLY and CDR2 as FYNNEI. CDR3 residues: CASSRVGTGEITFF. Here the CDR3 DNA reads TGTGCCAGCAGTAGGGTAGGGACAGGGGAAATAACTTTCTTT.

The CDR3 protein is CASRPSTGNQPQHF. CDR3 in DNA: TGCGCCAGCAGGCCTTCGACAGGGAATCAGCCCCAGCATTTT. J is TRBJ1-5 and V is TRBV5-1; the match to TRBD1 covers 7 bases. The CDR3 covers 14 residues. The V and J ends lost 5 bases and 4 bases, in that order; junction bases with no gene match: 6. The germline gives CDR1 SGHRS, CDR2 YFSETQ.